Given below is one T cell receptor (beta chain) in context. V dropped 4 bases and J dropped 4; count of bases not matched to a gene: 8. The CDR3 contains 15 residues. From germline, CDR1 is ENHRY and CDR2 SYGVKD. This specimen belongs to a study of T-cell reconstitution after alpha-beta-depleted transplantation in children. TCRbeta library preparation incorporated unique molecular identifiers. Each CDR3 protein gets one entry after TCRdb re-called the PCR reads with MiXCR. The sample has 300,000 to 400,000 distinct CDR3 sequences, 15% to 20% seen once. Specimen: PBMCs, mostly from graft donor cells, collected 360 days after TCRalphabeta/CD19-depleted stem cell transplant. The genes are TRBV10-3 and TRBJ2-5; 8 positions match TRBD2. The TCR comes from a male patient aged 2-9 years who had a stem cell transplant for acute lymphoblastic leukemia, so the T cells may come from the graft donor. This CDR3 reads CAISGLDSGIETQYF. CDR3 DNA sequence: TGTGCCATCAGTGGGTTGGATAGCGGGATAGAGACCCAGTACTTC.